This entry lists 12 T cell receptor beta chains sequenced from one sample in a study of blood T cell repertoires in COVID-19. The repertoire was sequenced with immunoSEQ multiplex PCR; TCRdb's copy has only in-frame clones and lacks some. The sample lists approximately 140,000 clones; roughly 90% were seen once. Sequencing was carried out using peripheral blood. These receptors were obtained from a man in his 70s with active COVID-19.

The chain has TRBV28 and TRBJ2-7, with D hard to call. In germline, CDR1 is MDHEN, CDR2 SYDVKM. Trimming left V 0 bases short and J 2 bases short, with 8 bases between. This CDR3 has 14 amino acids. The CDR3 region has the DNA TGTGCCAGCAGTTTATGGGCCCGGGCCTACGAGCAGTACTTC. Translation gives CASSLWARAYEQYF.

The CDR3 nucleotides read TGTGCCACCAGCTTTTACAGGGCGAGGACAGATACGCAGTATTTT. It encodes CATSFYRARTDTQYF. V gene TRBV15 combines with J gene TRBJ2-3; D may be TRBD1 (6 bases). Germline values: CDR1 LNHNV, CDR2 YYDKDF (reference sequence). The V end lost 5 bases, the J end lost 3 bases, and 15 bases lay between the germline ends. The length of the CDR3 is 15 residues.

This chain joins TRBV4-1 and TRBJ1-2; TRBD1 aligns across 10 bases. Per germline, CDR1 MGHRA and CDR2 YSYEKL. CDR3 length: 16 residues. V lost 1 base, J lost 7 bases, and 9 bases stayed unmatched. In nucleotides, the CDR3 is TGCGCCAGCAGCCAAGGGGGCGGACAGGGGGGCACTGGCTACACCTTC. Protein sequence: CASSQGGGQGGTGYTF.

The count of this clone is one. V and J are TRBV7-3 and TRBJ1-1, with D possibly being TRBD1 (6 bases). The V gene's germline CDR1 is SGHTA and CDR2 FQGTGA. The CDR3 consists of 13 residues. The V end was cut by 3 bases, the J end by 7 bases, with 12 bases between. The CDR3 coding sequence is TGTGCCAGCAGCTTTGCCCAGGGGAATGAAGCTTTCTTT. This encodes CASSFAQGNEAFF.

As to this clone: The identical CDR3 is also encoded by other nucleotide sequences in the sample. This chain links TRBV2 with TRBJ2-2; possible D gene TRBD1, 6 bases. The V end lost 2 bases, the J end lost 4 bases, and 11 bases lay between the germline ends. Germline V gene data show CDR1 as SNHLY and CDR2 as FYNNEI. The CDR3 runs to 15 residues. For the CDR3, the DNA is TGTGCCAGCAGTGAAAGGACAGCCCTCACCGGGGAGCTGTTTTTT. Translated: CASSERTALTGELFF.

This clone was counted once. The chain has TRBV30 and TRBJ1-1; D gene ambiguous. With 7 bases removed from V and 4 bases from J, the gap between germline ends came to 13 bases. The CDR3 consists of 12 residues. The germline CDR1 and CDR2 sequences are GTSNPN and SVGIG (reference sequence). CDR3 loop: CAFGGLVTEAFF. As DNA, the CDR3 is TGTGCCTTTGGAGGGTTGGTCACTGAAGCTTTCTTT.

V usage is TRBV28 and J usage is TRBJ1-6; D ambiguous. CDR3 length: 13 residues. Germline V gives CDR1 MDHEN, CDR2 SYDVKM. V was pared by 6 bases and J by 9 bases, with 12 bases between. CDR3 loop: CASREGLASPLHF. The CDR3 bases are TGTGCCAGCAGGGAGGGATTGGCTTCACCCCTCCACTTT.

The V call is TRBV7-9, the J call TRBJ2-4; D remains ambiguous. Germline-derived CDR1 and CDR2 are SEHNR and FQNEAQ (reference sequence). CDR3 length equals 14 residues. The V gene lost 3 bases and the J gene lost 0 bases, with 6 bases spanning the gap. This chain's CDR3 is CASSFLGAKNIQYF. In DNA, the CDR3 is TGTGCCAGCAGCTTCCTAGGAGCCAAAAACATTCAGTACTTC.

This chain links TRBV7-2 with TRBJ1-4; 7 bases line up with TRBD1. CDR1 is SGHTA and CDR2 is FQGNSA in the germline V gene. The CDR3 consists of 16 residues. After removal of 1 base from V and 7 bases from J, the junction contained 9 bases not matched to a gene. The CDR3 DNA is TGTGCCAGCAGCTTAGGGGGACAGTCTCGAAGTGAAAAACTGTTTTTT. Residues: CASSLGGQSRSEKLFF.

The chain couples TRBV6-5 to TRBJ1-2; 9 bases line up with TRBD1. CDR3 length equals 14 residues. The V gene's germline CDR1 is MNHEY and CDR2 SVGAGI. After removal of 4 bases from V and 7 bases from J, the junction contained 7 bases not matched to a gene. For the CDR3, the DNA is TGTGCCAGCAGTTCATCCGGGACAGGGTCTGGCTACACCTTC. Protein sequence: CASSSSGTGSGYTF.

CDR3 bases: TGCGCCAGCAGCTCACAGGGGGCTGGGGCCAACGTCCTGACTTTC. Protein sequence: CASSSQGAGANVLTF. The chain carries TRBV4-1 and TRBJ2-6; 8 bases are a match to TRBD1. Per germline, CDR1 MGHRA and CDR2 YSYEKL. The CDR3 contains 15 residues. Trimming at V came to 5 bases and at J to 2 bases, leaving 2 bases not matched to a gene.

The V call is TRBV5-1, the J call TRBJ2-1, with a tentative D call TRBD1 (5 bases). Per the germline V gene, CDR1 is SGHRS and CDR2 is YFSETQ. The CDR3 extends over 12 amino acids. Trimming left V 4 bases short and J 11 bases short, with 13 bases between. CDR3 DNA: TGCGCCAGCAGCCCCCCCCCAGGGAAGCAGTTCTTC. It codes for CASSPPPGKQFF.